The sequence of this TCR beta chain was determined in a study of graft-versus-host responses after intestinal transplantation. On the study more broadly: Transplantation in recipients was multivisceral, liver-intestinal, or isolated intestinal. Every one of the recipients received anti-thymocyte globulin induction and afterwards took tacrolimus and steroids for approximately three years. Findings of the study overall: GvH clones occurred in recipient marrow; some first appeared in ileum or blood. Circulating GvH clones peaking coincided with falling HvG clones soon after transplant.

Remarks on this clone: Its antigen remains unknown.

Germline CDR1 and CDR2: SNHLY and FYNNEI. This CDR3 comprises 14 residues. The V end was cut by 9 bases, the J end by 1 base, with 15 bases between. Libraries were prepared by immunoSEQ multiplex PCR; TCRdb keeps only in-frame clonotypes and omits some of them. The sample has approximately 110,000 clones; roughly nine tenths are singletons. The chain joins TRBV2 to TRBJ1-1; D is perhaps TRBD1 (6 bases). This TCR was recovered from a human donor who was the organ donor for an intestinal transplant. This material consisted of unstimulated CD4+ T cells sorted from spleen or lymph node cells, taken before transplant. CDR3 sequence reads: CARGNRGANTEAFF. In DNA form, the CDR3 reads TGTGCCAGGGGAAACCGGGGGGCGAACACTGAAGCTTTCTTT.